Reported below is one TCR beta chain. Source study methods: From reference gene primer amplification, estimates of nucleated cell counts were derived. Sequencing was performed with immunoSEQ multiplex PCR; in TCRdb, only in-frame clones are kept and a portion is missing. The V and J calls and clone size come from that table; D and trimming were worked out from the DNA. Among about 480,000 clones, 88% were seen once, and the ten largest hold 1.5% to 2%. The data stem from a study of blood T cell repertoires in COVID-19. About the study: Some COVID-19 samples were acute and others convalescent; all came from the United States, Italy and Spain.

Participant-given clinical history determined each cohort assignment. For recovered donors of Cohort 3, there were two negative PCRs, clearance, or symptom resolution. Germline V gives CDR1 SGHAT, CDR2 FQNNGV. The CDR3 covers 17 residues. The V and J ends lost 1 base and 6 bases respectively, with 19 bases between them. The chain recombines TRBV11-2 with TRBJ2-4, with D perhaps TRBD2 (7 bases). The specimen was PBMCs or T cells enriched from blood (not recorded which). This clonotype was sampled from a woman aged 40 to 50 who had recovered from COVID-19. CDR3 DNA sequence: TGTGCCAGCAGCTTAGCCGGGGGCGGGGGATTGGGAAACATTCAGTACTTC. Residues: CASSLAGGGGLGNIQYF.